Listed below are T cell receptor beta chains from one sample, sequenced in a study of blood T cells in healthy people across ages. Each CDR3 protein gets one entry after TCRdb re-called the 5' RACE reads with MiXCR. The data contain approximately 800,000 distinct CDR3 sequences, about 55% of them seen just once; the ten biggest clones take up around 40%. Sample: blood. These receptors all come from a man older than 75 in good health. CDR3s include the opening cysteine and the closing phenylalanine or tryptophan. The D gene is left open where the match is weak. Clone size is shown for a subset of rows, as once, few, many or a class of expanded clone.

CATSDPRTVNDEQFF	TGTGCCACCAGTGATCCCCGGACAGTTAACGATGAGCAGTTCTTC	TRBV24-1	15	NA	TRBJ2-1	NA
CASSFRDRSYGYTF	TGCGCCAGCAGCTTCCGGGACAGGAGCTATGGCTACACCTTC	TRBV5-1	14	few	TRBJ1-2	TRBD1
CASSIPGLSYEQYF	TGTGCCAGTAGTATACCCGGACTATCCTACGAGCAGTACTTC	TRBV19	14	NA	TRBJ2-7	NA
CASSYSSARSGLYEQYF	TGTGCCAGCAGTTACTCTTCAGCGCGGAGTGGCCTCTACGAGCAGTACTTC	TRBV6-2/TRBV6-3	17	many	TRBJ2-7	NA
CATSEVTGPEQFF	TGTGCCACCAGTGAGGTGACAGGGCCTGAGCAGTTCTTC	TRBV24-1	13	few	TRBJ2-1	TRBD1
CASSLESSGISYEQYF	TGCGCCAGCAGCTTGGAGTCTAGTGGAATTTCCTACGAGCAGTACTTC	TRBV5-1	16	NA	TRBJ2-7	NA
CASSQAPGQGREQYF	TGCGCCAGCAGCCAAGCCCCGGGACAGGGGCGCGAGCAGTACTTC	TRBV4-1	15	few	TRBJ2-7	TRBD1
CASTTGGERRYAYF	TGTGCCAGCACAACAGGGGGCGAGAGGAGATACGCGTATTTT	TRBV6-2/TRBV6-3	14	NA	TRBJ2-3	TRBD1
CASSLVQGYYNEQFF	TGCGCCAGCAGCTTGGTACAGGGGTATTACAATGAGCAGTTCTTC	TRBV5-1	15	NA	TRBJ2-1	TRBD1
CASSYSHPMETQYF	TGTGCCAGCAGTTACTCTCATCCAATGGAGACCCAGTACTTC	TRBV6-5	14	NA	TRBJ2-5	NA
CASSPAGGAGVGETQYF	TGTGCCAGCAGCCCAGCGGGAGGAGCGGGAGTTGGTGAGACCCAGTACTTC	TRBV7-2	17	few	TRBJ2-5	TRBD2
CASSLGPDEQYF	TGTGCCAGCAGCCTCGGACCAGACGAGCAGTACTTC	TRBV3-1	12	few	TRBJ2-7	NA
CSVAQGGGYEQYF	TGCAGCGTTGCCCAAGGTGGCGGCTACGAGCAGTACTTC	TRBV29-1	13	few	TRBJ2-7	NA
CASSQYGLAGQGNIQYF	TGCGCCAGCAGCCAATACGGACTAGCGGGTCAAGGGAACATTCAGTACTTC	TRBV4-1	17	few	TRBJ2-4	TRBD2
CASRPGGYNEQYF	TGTGCCAGCAGGCCCGGGGGATACAATGAGCAGTACTTC	TRBV6-1	13	once	TRBJ2-7	NA
CASSEPDYGYTF	TGTGCCAGCAGTGAACCGGACTATGGCTACACCTTC	TRBV6-1	12	NA	TRBJ1-2	NA
CAAGRGRWETQYF	TGTGCCGCGGGGAGGGGGCGTTGGGAGACCCAGTACTTC	TRBV27	13	NA	TRBJ2-5	NA
CSADQLAGGRNEQFF	TGCAGTGCCGACCAACTAGCGGGAGGGAGAAATGAGCAGTTCTTC	TRBV20-1	15	NA	TRBJ2-1	TRBD2
CASSLTRGRQPQHF	TGTGCCAGCAGCCTCACCCGGGGTCGTCAGCCCCAGCATTTT	TRBV7-2	14	few	TRBJ1-5	NA